The clone carrying this T cell receptor beta chain was counted between two and nine times. The antigen is unknown. A single record per CDR3 protein comes from TCRdb applying MiXCR to the RT-PCR reads. This sample has hundreds of thousands of distinct CDR3 sequences, with over 20% found just once. Trimming at V came to 5 bases and at J to 3 bases, leaving 6 bases not matched to a gene. Germline V gene data show CDR1 as MDHEN and CDR2 as SYDVKM. The CDR3 is 14 amino acids. The record originates from a study of response to subunit inactivated influenza vaccine. General study results and limits: T cells newly recruited by each seasonal influenza vaccination are few, the authors suggested.

The source material was PBMCs from blood, sampled 21 months after vaccination. The chain combines TRBV28 with TRBJ2-7; 8 bases fit TRBD1. The origin of this receptor is a man aged 45 to 75 who received an inactivated influenza vaccine. In nucleotides, the CDR3 is TGTGCCAGCAGTCCGGACAGGGTAGACTACGAGCAGTACTTC. Its translation is CASSPDRVDYEQYF.